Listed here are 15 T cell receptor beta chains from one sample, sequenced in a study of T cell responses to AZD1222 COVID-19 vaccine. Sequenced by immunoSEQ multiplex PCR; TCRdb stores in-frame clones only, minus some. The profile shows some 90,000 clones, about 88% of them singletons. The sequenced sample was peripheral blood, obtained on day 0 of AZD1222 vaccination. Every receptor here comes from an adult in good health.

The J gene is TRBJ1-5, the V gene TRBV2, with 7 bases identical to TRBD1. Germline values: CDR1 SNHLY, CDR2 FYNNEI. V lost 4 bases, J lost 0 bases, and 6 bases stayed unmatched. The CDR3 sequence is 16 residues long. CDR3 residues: CASSVIGTVSNQPQHF. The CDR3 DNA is TGTGCCAGCAGTGTAATAGGGACAGTTAGCAATCAGCCCCAGCATTTT.

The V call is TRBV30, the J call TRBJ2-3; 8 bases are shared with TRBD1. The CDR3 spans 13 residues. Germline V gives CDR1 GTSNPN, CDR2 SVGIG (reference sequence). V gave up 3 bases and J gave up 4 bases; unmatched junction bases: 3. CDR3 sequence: CAWRVQGADTQYF. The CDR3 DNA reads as TGTGCCTGGAGGGTACAGGGGGCAGATACGCAGTATTTT.

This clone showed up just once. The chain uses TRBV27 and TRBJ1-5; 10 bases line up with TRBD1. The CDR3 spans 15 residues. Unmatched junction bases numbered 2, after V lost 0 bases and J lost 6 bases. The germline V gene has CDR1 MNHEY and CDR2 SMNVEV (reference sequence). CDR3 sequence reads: CASSLSTGGTQPQHF. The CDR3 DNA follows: TGTGCCAGCAGTTTATCGACAGGGGGCACTCAGCCCCAGCATTTT.

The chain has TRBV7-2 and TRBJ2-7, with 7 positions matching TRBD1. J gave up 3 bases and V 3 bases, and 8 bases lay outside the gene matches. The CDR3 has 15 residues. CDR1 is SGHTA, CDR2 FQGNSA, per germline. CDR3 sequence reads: CASSLGTATIYEQYF. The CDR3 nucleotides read TGTGCCAGCAGCTTGGGGACAGCGACGATCTACGAGCAGTACTTC.

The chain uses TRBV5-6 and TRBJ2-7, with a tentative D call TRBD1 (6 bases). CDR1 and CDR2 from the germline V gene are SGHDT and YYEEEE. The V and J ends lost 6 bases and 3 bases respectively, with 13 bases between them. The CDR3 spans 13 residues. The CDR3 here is CASIGRGNYEQYF. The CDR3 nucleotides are TGTGCCAGCATAGGCAGGGGTAACTACGAGCAGTACTTC.

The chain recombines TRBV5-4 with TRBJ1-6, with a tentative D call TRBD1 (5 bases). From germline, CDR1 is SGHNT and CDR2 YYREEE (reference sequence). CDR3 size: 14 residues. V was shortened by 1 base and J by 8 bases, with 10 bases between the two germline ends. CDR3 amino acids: CASSLQGSYSPLHF. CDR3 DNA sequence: TGTGCCAGCAGCTTGCAGGGCTCTTATTCACCCCTCCACTTT.

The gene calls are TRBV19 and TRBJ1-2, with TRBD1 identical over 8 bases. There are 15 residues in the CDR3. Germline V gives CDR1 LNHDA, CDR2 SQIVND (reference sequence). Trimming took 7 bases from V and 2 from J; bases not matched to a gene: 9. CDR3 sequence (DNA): TGTGCCAGTACCCCCCAGGACAGGGAGAACTATGGCTACACCTTC. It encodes CASTPQDRENYGYTF.

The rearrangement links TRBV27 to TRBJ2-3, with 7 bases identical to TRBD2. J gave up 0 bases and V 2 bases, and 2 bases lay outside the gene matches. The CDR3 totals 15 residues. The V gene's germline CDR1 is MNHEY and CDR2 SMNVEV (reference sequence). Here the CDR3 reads CASSLAGDSTDTQYF. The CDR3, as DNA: TGTGCCAGCAGTTTAGCGGGGGATAGCACAGATACGCAGTATTTT.

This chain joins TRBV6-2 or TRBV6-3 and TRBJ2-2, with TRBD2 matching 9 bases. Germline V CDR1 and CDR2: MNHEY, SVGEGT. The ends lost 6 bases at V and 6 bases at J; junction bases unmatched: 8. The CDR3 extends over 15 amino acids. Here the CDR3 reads CASSFSGGVAGELFF. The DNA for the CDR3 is TGTGCCAGCAGCTTTAGCGGGGGAGTCGCCGGGGAGCTGTTTTTT.

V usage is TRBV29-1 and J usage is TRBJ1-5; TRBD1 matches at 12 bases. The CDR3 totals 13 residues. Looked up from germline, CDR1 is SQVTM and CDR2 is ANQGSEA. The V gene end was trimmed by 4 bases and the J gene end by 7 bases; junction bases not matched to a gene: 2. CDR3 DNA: TGCAGCGTTGCTGGGACAGGGGGCCAGCCCCAGCATTTT. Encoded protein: CSVAGTGGQPQHF. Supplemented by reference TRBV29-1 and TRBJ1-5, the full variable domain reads SAVISQKPSRDICQRGTSLTIQCQVDSQVTMMFWYRQQPGQSLTLIATANQGSEATYESGFVIDKFPISRPNLTFSTLTVSNMSPEDSSIYLCSVAGTGGQPQHFGDGTRLSIL.

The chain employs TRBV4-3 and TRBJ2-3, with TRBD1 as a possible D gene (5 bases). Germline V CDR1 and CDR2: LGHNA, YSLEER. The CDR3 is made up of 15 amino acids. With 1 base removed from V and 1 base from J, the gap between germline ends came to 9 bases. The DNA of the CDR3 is TGCGCCAGCAGCCAAGCTACAGGACGCACAGATACGCAGTATTTT. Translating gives CASSQATGRTDTQYF.

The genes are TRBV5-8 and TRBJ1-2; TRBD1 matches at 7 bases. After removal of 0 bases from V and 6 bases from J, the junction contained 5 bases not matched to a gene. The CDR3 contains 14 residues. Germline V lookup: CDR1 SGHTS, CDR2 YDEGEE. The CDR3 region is CASSLGQGDDGYTF. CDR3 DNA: TGTGCCAGCAGCTTGGGACAGGGAGACGATGGCTACACCTTC. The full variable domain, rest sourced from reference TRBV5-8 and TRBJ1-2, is EAGVTQSPTHLIKTRGQQATLRCSPISGHTSVYWYQQALGLGLQFLLWYDEGEERNRGNFPPRFSGRQFPNYSSELNVNALELEDSALYLCASSLGQGDDGYTFGSGTRLTVV.

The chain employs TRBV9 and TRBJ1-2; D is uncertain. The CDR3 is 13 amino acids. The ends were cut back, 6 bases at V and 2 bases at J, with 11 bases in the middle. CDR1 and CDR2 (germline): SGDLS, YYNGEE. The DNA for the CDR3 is TGTGCCAGCACCGTCGACGGAAACTATGGCTACACCTTC. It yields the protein CASTVDGNYGYTF.

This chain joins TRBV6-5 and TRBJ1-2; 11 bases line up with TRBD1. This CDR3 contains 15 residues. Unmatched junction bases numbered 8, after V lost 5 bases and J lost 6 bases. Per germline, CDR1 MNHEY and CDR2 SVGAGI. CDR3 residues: CASSPRDRGWNGYTF. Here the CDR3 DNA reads TGTGCCAGCAGTCCCCGGGACAGGGGGTGGAATGGCTACACCTTC.

The CDR3 nucleotides are TGTGCCAGCAGCTTTCGGGAAGGACAGGGGTGCACAGATACGCAGTATTTT. Translated, it gives CASSFREGQGCTDTQYF. The chain links TRBV21-1 to TRBJ2-3; TRBD1 is the table's D call, not checked against the DNA. TRBV21-1 is marked as a pseudogene. The CDR3 has 17 amino acids.